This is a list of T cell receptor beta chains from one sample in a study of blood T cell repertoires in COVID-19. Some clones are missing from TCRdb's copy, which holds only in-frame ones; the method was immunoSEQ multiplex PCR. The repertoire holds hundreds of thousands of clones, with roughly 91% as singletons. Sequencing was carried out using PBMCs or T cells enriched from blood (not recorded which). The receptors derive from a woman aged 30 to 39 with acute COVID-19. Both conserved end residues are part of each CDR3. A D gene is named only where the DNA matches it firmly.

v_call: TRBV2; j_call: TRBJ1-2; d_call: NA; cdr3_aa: CASSINSGTNGYTF; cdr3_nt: TGTGCCAGCAGTATTAATTCCGGGACAAATGGCTACACCTTC
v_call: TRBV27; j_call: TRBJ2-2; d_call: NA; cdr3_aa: CASSAVVSGELFF; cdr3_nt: TGTGCCAGCTCGGCGGTTGTTTCCGGGGAGCTGTTTTTT
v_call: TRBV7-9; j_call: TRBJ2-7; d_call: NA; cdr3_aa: CASSLGAITYEQYF; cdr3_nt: TGTGCCAGCAGCTTAGGAGCGATTACCTACGAGCAGTACTTC
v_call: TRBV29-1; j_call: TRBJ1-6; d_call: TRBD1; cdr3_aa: CSVGTGGNSPLHF; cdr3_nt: TGCAGCGTGGGGACAGGAGGCAATTCACCCCTCCACTTT
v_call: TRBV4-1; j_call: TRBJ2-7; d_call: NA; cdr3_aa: CASSPSPGSSYEQYF; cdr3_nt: TGCGCCAGCAGCCCTTCTCCCGGGTCCTCCTACGAGCAGTACTTC
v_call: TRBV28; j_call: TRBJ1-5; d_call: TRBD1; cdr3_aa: CASSPRQGYSNQPQHF; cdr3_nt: TGTGCCAGCAGTCCAAGACAGGGCTATAGCAATCAGCCCCAGCATTTT
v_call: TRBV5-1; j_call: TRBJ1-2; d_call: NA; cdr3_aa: CASSLEGDGSNYGYTF; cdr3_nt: TGCGCCAGCAGCTTGGAGGGGGACGGATCTAACTATGGCTACACCTTC
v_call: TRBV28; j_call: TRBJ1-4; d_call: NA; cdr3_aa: CASSFSGESEKLFF; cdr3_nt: TGTGCCAGCAGTTTTTCGGGGGAATCTGAAAAACTGTTTTTT
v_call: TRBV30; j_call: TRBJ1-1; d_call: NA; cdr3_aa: CAWSGVGGTEAFF; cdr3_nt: TGTGCCTGGAGCGGAGTGGGTGGCACTGAAGCTTTCTTT
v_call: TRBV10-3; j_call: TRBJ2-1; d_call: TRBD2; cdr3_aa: CAISESGGGAVNEQFF; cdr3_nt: TGTGCCATCAGTGAGTCCGGCGGGGGGGCGGTTAATGAGCAGTTCTTC
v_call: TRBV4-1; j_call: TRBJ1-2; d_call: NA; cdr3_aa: CASSQRGSALNYGYTF; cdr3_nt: TGCGCCAGCAGCCAGCGGGGGTCTGCCCTTAACTATGGCTACACCTTC
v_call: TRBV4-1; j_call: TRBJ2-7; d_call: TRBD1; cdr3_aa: CASSPGTGFTYEQYF; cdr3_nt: TGCGCCAGCAGCCCCGGGACAGGGTTCACCTACGAGCAGTACTTC
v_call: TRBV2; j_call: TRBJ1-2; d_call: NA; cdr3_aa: CASSEVTANYGYTF; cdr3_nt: TGTGCCAGCAGTGAAGTTACAGCTAACTATGGCTACACCTTC
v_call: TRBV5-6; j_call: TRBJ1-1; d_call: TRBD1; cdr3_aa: CASSWGQDIEAFF; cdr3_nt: TGTGCCAGCAGCTGGGGACAGGATATTGAAGCTTTCTTT